Listed here are 24 T cell receptor beta chains from one sample, sequenced in a study of T cell clones after liver transplantation. Clones were read by immunoSEQ multiplex PCR, and TCRdb kept only the in-frame ones, dropping some. The sample shows 50,000 to 55,000 clones, approximately 71% of them seen only once. Source: CD4+ T cells from blood, taken approximately 54 months after liver transplant. These receptors were taken from a human patient who received a liver transplant. Part of the T cell pool may stem from the graft donor.

V gene TRBV19 combines with J gene TRBJ1-1; TRBD1 agrees at 7 bases. Per the germline V gene, CDR1 is LNHDA and CDR2 is SQIVND (reference sequence). V was clipped by 2 bases and J by 5 bases; unmatched bases: 8. This CDR3 contains 15 residues. This CDR3 reads CASSIPGGRGTEAFF. The CDR3 nucleotides are TGTGCCAGTAGTATACCAGGGGGAAGGGGGACTGAAGCTTTCTTT.

The chain has TRBV5-1 and TRBJ2-3; 7 bases map to TRBD2. V was pared by 1 base and J by 3 bases, with 8 bases of the junction left unmatched. CDR1 SGHRS and CDR2 YFSETQ come from the germline V gene. The CDR3 consists of 16 residues. The CDR3 reads CASSLLSSGRTDTQYF. The CDR3, as DNA: TGCGCCAGCAGCTTGCTCTCTTCCGGGAGGACAGATACGCAGTATTTT.

A few counts support this clone. The chain is built from TRBV29-1 and TRBJ1-2; 9 nucleotides line up with TRBD1. From germline, CDR1 is SQVTM and CDR2 ANQGSEA. Unmatched junction bases numbered 5, after V lost 0 bases and J lost 0 bases. The CDR3 is 16 amino acids. In nucleotides, the CDR3 is TGCAGCGTTGAAGACCGAAACAGGGGGCCTAACTATGGCTACACCTTC. Protein sequence: CSVEDRNRGPNYGYTF.

Only a few counts were recorded for this clone. The chain links TRBV6-5 to TRBJ1-2; D not resolved. Trimming left V 2 bases short and J 0 bases short, with 10 bases between. CDR1 is MNHEY, CDR2 SVGAGI, per germline. This CDR3 contains 15 residues. CDR3 amino acids: CASSYTGSANYGYTF. CDR3 bases: TGTGCCAGCAGTTACACCGGTTCGGCTAACTATGGCTACACCTTC.

V usage is TRBV7-9 and J usage is TRBJ1-1; TRBD1 is a possible D gene (5 bases). V was cut by 3 bases and J by 2 bases, with 10 bases left in between. The CDR3 is 14 amino acids. CDR1 is SEHNR and CDR2 is FQNEAQ in the germline V gene (reference sequence). The CDR3 is CASSFTGDNTEAFF. The CDR3 DNA follows: TGTGCCAGCAGCTTTACAGGAGACAACACTGAAGCTTTCTTT.

This rearrangement joins TRBV7-7 to TRBJ2-3; 14 nucleotides agree with TRBD2. Germline V gives CDR1 SSHAT, CDR2 FNYEAQ (reference sequence). This CDR3 comprises 16 residues. V shed 5 bases, J shed 8 bases, and the junction held 9 bases outside the gene matches. The CDR3 nucleotides read TGTGCCAGCAGCACCGGACTAGCGGGGGGTCATAGTACGCAGTATTTT. This translates into CASSTGLAGGHSTQYF.

The genes are TRBV6-1 and TRBJ1-1; D not certain. Germline CDR1 reads MNHNS; CDR2 reads SASEGT. The CDR3 has 13 amino acids. V dropped 5 bases and J dropped 3 bases, with 10 bases sitting between them. CDR3 loop: CASSWVSDTEAFF. DNA of the CDR3: TGTGCCAGCAGTTGGGTTTCGGACACTGAAGCTTTCTTT.

The gene calls are TRBV19 and TRBJ2-3, with TRBD1 matching over 7 bases. This CDR3 contains 14 residues. J lost 3 bases, V lost 4 bases, and 4 bases had no gene match. CDR1 LNHDA and CDR2 SQIVND come from the germline V gene (reference sequence). The CDR3 region has the DNA TGTGCCAGTAGTAACAGGGGCTCAACAGATACGCAGTATTTT. It encodes CASSNRGSTDTQYF.

This clone has just a few counts. This chain uses TRBV7-2 with TRBJ1-4; 10 bases are shared with TRBD1. CDR3 size: 16 residues. Germline lookup yields CDR1 SGHTA and CDR2 FQGNSA. The trim removed 6 bases at V and 8 bases at J, leaving 12 bases unmatched. CDR3 nucleotide sequence: TGTGCCAGCAGTCGACTCCGGGACAGGGGCGGGGAAAAACTGTTTTTT. Amino acids: CASSRLRDRGGEKLFF.

CDR3 region: CASKRQGAAYEQYF. In DNA form, the CDR3 reads TGTGCCAGCAAAAGACAGGGGGCAGCCTACGAGCAGTACTTC. The chain employs TRBV6-5 and TRBJ2-7, with TRBD1 identical over 10 bases. With V trimmed by 7 bases and J by 2 bases, 5 bases remained unmatched. In germline, CDR1 is MNHEY, CDR2 SVGAGI. The CDR3 totals 14 residues.

The CDR3: CASTPGGTLAGELFF. Here the CDR3 DNA reads TGTGCCAGTACCCCCGGCGGGACATTGGCCGGGGAGCTGTTTTTT. This sequence joins TRBV19 and TRBJ2-2; D is possibly TRBD1 or TRBD2 (6 bases each). The V and J ends lost 7 bases and 6 bases respectively, with 18 bases between them. This CDR3 spans 15 amino acids. Germline values: CDR1 LNHDA, CDR2 SQIVND (reference sequence).

This clone turned up a few times. The chain recombines TRBV5-5 with TRBJ2-2, with TRBD2 matching 8 bases. This CDR3 is 15 amino acids long. Per germline, CDR1 SGHKS and CDR2 YYEKEE (reference sequence). After removal of 4 bases from V and 7 bases from J, the junction contained 9 bases not matched to a gene. CDR3 nucleotides: TGTGCCAGCAGCCAGGGAACTAGCGGAGTCGGGGAGCTGTTTTTT. It yields the protein CASSQGTSGVGELFF. The full variable domain, its missing parts supplied by reference TRBV5-5 and TRBJ2-2, is DAGVTQSPTHLIKTRGQQVTLRCSPISGHKSVSWYQQVLGQGPQFIFQYYEKEERGRGNFPDRFSARQFPNYSSELNVNALLLGDSALYLCASSQGTSGVGELFFGEGSRLTVL.

This clone has a handful of counts. The chain uses TRBV7-9 and TRBJ2-2; D is perhaps TRBD2 (6 bases). CDR1 and CDR2 (germline): SEHNR, FQNEAQ (reference sequence). The CDR3 contains 16 residues. Trimming pared 1 base from V and 0 bases from J, leaving 9 bases between. The CDR3: CASSLVIAANTGELFF. The CDR3 bases are TGTGCCAGCAGCTTAGTGATAGCGGCGAACACCGGGGAGCTGTTTTTT.

CDR3 in amino acids: CASSFFGPLMSTGELFF. The CDR3 bases are TGTGCCAGCAGCTTTTTTGGACCGTTGATGAGCACCGGGGAGCTGTTTTTT. The chain has TRBV7-2 and TRBJ2-2; D unclear. From germline, CDR1 is SGHTA and CDR2 FQGNSA. The CDR3 length is 17 residues. The V end was cut by 3 bases, the J end by 4 bases, with 18 bases between.

The chain is built from TRBV2 and TRBJ1-3; the match to TRBD1 covers 9 bases. This CDR3 is 17 amino acids long. Trimming removed 6 bases from V and 3 bases from J; junction bases left unmatched: 12. Germline assignment: CDR1 SNHLY and CDR2 FYNNEI. The CDR3 DNA reads as TGTGCCAGCAGGGCGGGACAGGGTATTCGATTTGGAAACACCATATATTTT. Protein sequence: CASRAGQGIRFGNTIYF.

As regards this clone: At one of its ends the junction is not consistent with the germline gene, which may arise from a read error. V and J are TRBV10-3 and TRBJ2-2; 9 positions agree with TRBD1. CDR3 length: 16 residues. The germline gives CDR1 ENHRY, CDR2 SYGVKD. The CDR3 sequence: CAISEWTGANAGELFF. As DNA, the CDR3 is TGTGCCATCAGTGAGTGGACAGGGGCGAACGCCGGGGAGCTGTTTTTT.

There are a few counts of this clone. This chain joins TRBV7-9 and TRBJ2-6; the match to TRBD1 covers 7 bases. V trimming: 3 bases; J trimming: 0 bases; junction bases outside the gene matches: 5. This CDR3 contains 17 residues. CDR1 and CDR2 (germline): SEHNR, FQNEAQ (reference sequence). The DNA of the CDR3 is TGTGCCAGCAGCTTTTGGACAGGTGGCTCTGGGGCCAACGTCCTGACTTTC. This encodes CASSFWTGGSGANVLTF.

V and J are TRBV4-1 and TRBJ2-5; weak D call: TRBD1 (5 bases). The V end was cut by 4 bases, the J end by 5 bases, with 20 bases between. CDR3 length: 16 residues. CDR1 and CDR2 from the germline V gene are MGHRA and YSYEKL. The CDR3 DNA reads as TGCGCCAGCAGCCCGGCGATTGTTGGGGCTGGGGAGACCCAGTACTTC. It translates to CASSPAIVGAGETQYF.

The chain couples TRBV5-1 to TRBJ2-7; 7 nucleotides match TRBD2. After removal of 4 bases from V and 0 bases from J, the junction contained 7 bases not matched to a gene. CDR3 length: 15 residues. CDR1 SGHRS and CDR2 YFSETQ come from the germline V gene. CDR3 sequence: CASSPVASGSYEQYF. CDR3 coding DNA: TGCGCCAGCAGCCCGGTGGCTAGCGGCTCCTACGAGCAGTACTTC.

The chain links TRBV30 to TRBJ1-6, with D uncertain. V was trimmed by 0 bases and J by 4 bases, leaving 7 bases between them. The CDR3 length is 14 residues. The germline V gene encodes CDR1 GTSNPN and CDR2 SVGIG (reference sequence). Here the CDR3 reads CAWSVSAYNSPLHF. As DNA, the CDR3 is TGTGCCTGGAGTGTATCCGCATATAATTCACCCCTCCACTTT. Full variable domain (outside the CDR3, taken from reference TRBV30 and TRBJ1-6): SQTIHQWPATLVQPVGSPLSLECTVEGTSNPNLYWYRQAAGRGLQLLFYSVGIGQISSEVPQNLSASRPQDRQFILSSKKLLLSDSGFYLCAWSVSAYNSPLHFGNGTRLTVT.

This clone was seen a few times. The genes are TRBV9 and TRBJ2-1; D is ambiguous. Germline-derived CDR1 and CDR2 are SGDLS and YYNGEE. The CDR3 extends over 16 amino acids. V dropped 0 bases and J dropped 0 bases, with 10 bases sitting between them. This CDR3 is CASSVDFGSSYNEQFF. The CDR3 nucleotides read TGTGCCAGCAGCGTAGACTTCGGCAGCTCCTACAATGAGCAGTTCTTC. Looking up the rest from reference TRBV9 and TRBJ2-1 gives the full variable domain: DSGVTQTPKHLITATGQRVTLRCSPRSGDLSVYWYQQSLDQGLQFLIQYYNGEERAKGNILERFSAQQFPDLHSELNLSSLELGDSALYFCASSVDFGSSYNEQFFGPGTRLTVL.

V and J are TRBV25-1 and TRBJ2-3; TRBD1 aligns across 8 bases. J gave up 3 bases and V 3 bases, and 5 bases lay outside the gene matches. CDR1 MGHDK and CDR2 SYGVNS come from the germline V gene. The CDR3 contains 15 residues. The CDR3 DNA is TGTGCCAGCAGTGAGGACAGGGTTCGAACAGATACGCAGTATTTT. The encoded protein is CASSEDRVRTDTQYF.

This clone has a handful of counts. The rearrangement links TRBV14 to TRBJ2-1, with 9 positions matching TRBD1. CDR3 length: 15 residues. Germline-derived CDR1 and CDR2 are SGHDN and FVKESK. V lost 4 bases to trimming and J lost 8 bases; unmatched junction nucleotides: 9. The DNA of the CDR3 is TGTGCCAGCAGCCTACAGGGGGCCGGTTGGGATGAGCAGTTCTTC. Protein: CASSLQGAGWDEQFF. Supplemented by reference TRBV14 and TRBJ2-1, the full variable domain reads EAGVTQFPSHSVIEKGQTVTLRCDPISGHDNLYWYRRVMGKEIKFLLHFVKESKQDESGMPNNRFLAERTGGTYSTLKVQPAELEDSGVYFCASSLQGAGWDEQFFGPGTRLTVL.

The chain carries TRBV5-4 and TRBJ2-6, with D possibly TRBD1 on 5 matching bases. Germline CDR1 SGHNT, CDR2 YYREEE (reference sequence). Trimming shortened V by 4 bases and J by 0 bases, and 17 bases separated the two germline ends. The CDR3 covers 18 residues. The CDR3 DNA reads as TGTGCCAGCAGCAAGGGGTCCCCCGGCAACTCTGGGGCCAACGTCCTGACTTTC. It is translated as CASSKGSPGNSGANVLTF.